This is a list of T cell receptor beta chains from one sample in a study of regulatory T cells in long-lasting Graves disease. TCRdb redid the calling of the multiplex PCR reads with MiXCR, one entry per CDR3 protein. The table has approximately 490,000 distinct CDR3 sequences, about 17% seen once; the top ten hold 12%. These same data were also listed under a study on T cells in Graves' hyperthyroidism and ophthalmopathy.

Sequenced material: peripheral blood mononuclear cells (PBMCs), taken at new diagnosis, from a patient treated with antithyroid drugs. The receptors here all came from a man aged 35 to 55 with Graves disease. Both conserved end residues are part of each CDR3. The D gene is left open where the match is weak. Rows give clone size only sometimes, using once, few, many, or a class for an expanded clone.

13,TRBJ2-1,TRBV18,many,.,CASSPLGLPEQFF,TGTGCCAGCTCACCCCTCGGACTTCCCGAGCAGTTCTTC
17,TRBJ2-7,TRBV7-9,.,.,CASSLAKDVRAVYEQYF,TGTGCCAGCAGCTTAGCGAAGGATGTCAGGGCAGTGTACGAGCAGTATTTC
16,TRBJ1-1,TRBV7-8,many,.,CASSLLIPGLVSEAFF,TGTGCCAGCAGCTTACTGATACCGGGCCTAGTCTCTGAAGCTTTCTTT
16,TRBJ2-7,TRBV29-1,many,.,CSVGGGNQGPTYEQYF,TGCAGCGTTGGTGGGGGCAACCAGGGACCAACGTACGAGCAGTACTTC
14,TRBJ1-6,TRBV20-1,many,TRBD1,CSPLAGTGASPLHF,TGCAGTCCCTTAGCTGGGACAGGGGCTTCACCCCTCCACTTT
13,TRBJ2-7,TRBV28,many,.,CASSLDMNYEQYF,TGTGCCAGCAGTTTAGACATGAACTACGAGCAGTACTTC
16,TRBJ1-6,TRBV30,.,TRBD1,CAWSEPGQPYNSPLHF,TGTGCCTGGAGTGAACCGGGACAGCCCTATAATTCACCCCTCCACTTT
14,TRBJ1-5,TRBV28,many,.,CASSPSGWNQPQHF,TGTGCCAGCAGTCCTTCTGGGTGGAATCAGCCCCAGCATTTT
16,TRBJ2-1,TRBV20-1,many,TRBD2,CSARDLTSGIRDEQFF,TGCAGTGCTAGAGATCTGACTAGCGGGATTCGGGATGAGCAGTTCTTC
12,TRBJ2-1,TRBV29-1,few,.,CSGGEAYNEQFF,TGCAGCGGGGGGGAGGCGTACAATGAGCAGTTCTTC
13,TRBJ2-5,TRBV7-6,many,.,CASSFRVMETQYF,TGTGCCAGCAGCTTCAGGGTAATGGAGACCCAGTACTTC
15,TRBJ2-2,TRBV9,.,.,CASSVELQGNGELFF,TGTGCCAGCAGCGTAGAGTTACAGGGTAACGGGGAGCTGTTTTTT
15,TRBJ2-5,TRBV2,few,TRBD1,CASRPDRGPTGTQYF,TGTGCCAGCAGACCGGACAGGGGGCCTACGGGGACCCAGTACTTC
15,TRBJ1-4,TRBV15,few,.,CATSRPQTTNEKLFF,TGTGCCACCAGCAGGCCACAGACAACTAATGAAAAACTGTTTTTT
15,TRBJ2-1,TRBV10-3,few,TRBD1,CAISEGTGGANEQFF,TGTGCCATCAGTGAAGGGACAGGGGGTGCAAATGAGCAGTTCTTC
16,TRBJ2-3,TRBV6-9,.,TRBD2,CASSLGLAENTDTLYF,TGTGCCAGCAGTTTGGGACTAGCGGAAAACACAGATACGCTGTATTTT
15,TRBJ2-2,TRBV19,.,.,CASSSSGSWTGELFF,TGTGCCAGTAGTAGTAGTGGGTCGTGGACCGGGGAGCTGTTTTTT
13,TRBJ1-5,TRBV7-6,few,.,CASSLWWGQPQHF,TGTGCTAGCAGCTTATGGTGGGGTCAGCCCCAGCATTTT
15,TRBJ2-5,TRBV6-2/TRBV6-3,many,.,CASSEGNAVQETQYF,TGTGCCAGCAGTGAAGGTAACGCCGTCCAAGAGACCCAGTACTTC
16,TRBJ2-2,TRBV11-2,few,TRBD2,CASSPVAGESTGELFF,TGTGCCAGCAGCCCAGTAGCGGGAGAGTCCACCGGGGAGCTGTTTTTT
20,TRBJ2-1,TRBV19,.,TRBD1,CASSKGAQTGGTGLSYEQFF,TGTGCCAGTAGTAAGGGGGCACAAACCGGTGGGACAGGGCTATCCTATGAGCAGTTCTTC
16,TRBJ2-7,TRBV12-5,.,TRBD2,CASGLVLLAGAYEQYF,TGTGCTAGTGGTTTGGTACTACTAGCGGGGGCCTACGAGCAGTACTTC
17,TRBJ2-2,TRBV10-2,.,TRBD1,CASSESIVLGGPGELFF,TGCGCCAGCAGTGAGTCGATCGTGTTAGGGGGCCCCGGGGAGCTGTTTTTT
14,TRBJ2-7,TRBV28,many,.,CASSFIGERYEQYF,TGTGCCAGCAGTTTCATAGGGGAGCGTTACGAGCAGTACTTC
13,TRBJ1-1,TRBV2,many,.,CASRAGQTTEAFF,TGTGCCAGCAGAGCAGGGCAGACAACTGAAGCTTTCTTT
15,TRBJ1-6,TRBV10-3,.,.,CAISESRGRGSPLHF,TGTGCCATCAGTGAGTCGAGGGGCAGGGGTTCACCCCTCCACTTT
16,TRBJ2-1,TRBV27,few,TRBD2,CASSLTASGRYNEQFF,TGTGCCAGCAGTTTAACGGCTAGCGGGAGATACAATGAGCAGTTCTTC
14,TRBJ2-7,TRBV6-1,many,.,CASSPRSSSYEQYF,TGTGCCAGCAGTCCGCGGAGTAGCTCCTACGAGCAGTACTTC
15,TRBJ2-5,TRBV12-5,.,.,CASGSDGGRSTTQYF,TGTGCTAGTGGTTCCGACGGGGGGCGGTCGACGACCCAGTACTTC
19,TRBJ1-3,TRBV4-1,few,.,CASSQDPGVQGISGNTIYF,TGCGCCAGCAGCCAAGATCCGGGGGTTCAGGGAATCTCTGGAAACACCATATATTTT